This T cell receptor (beta chain) was profiled in a study of blood T cells in healthy people across ages. Concerning this clonotype itself: As yet, its antigen is unknown.

PCR was performed a second time for about 6 to 12 cycles using a sample-barcoded 5' primer and a J-beta primer mix. TCRdb used MiXCR to reprocess the 5' RACE reads, holding one entry per CDR3 protein. The table has approximately 2,000,000 distinct CDR3 sequences, roughly two fifths seen once; the top ten hold 23%. Germline-derived CDR1 and CDR2 are MNHEY and SVGAGI. Between the trimmed V and J ends, which lost 4 bases and 0 bases, there was a span of 7 bases. This CDR3 is 15 amino acids long. Study outcomes and limitations: There was a strong correlation between TCR beta diversity and naive T cell percentage.

What was sequenced was blood. This chain uses TRBV6-5 with TRBJ2-6; D is unclear. The sequence was obtained from a human donor in good health. The CDR3 reads CASSLHHSGANVLTF. CDR3 bases: TGTGCCAGCAGTTTACACCACTCTGGGGCCAACGTCCTGACTTTC.